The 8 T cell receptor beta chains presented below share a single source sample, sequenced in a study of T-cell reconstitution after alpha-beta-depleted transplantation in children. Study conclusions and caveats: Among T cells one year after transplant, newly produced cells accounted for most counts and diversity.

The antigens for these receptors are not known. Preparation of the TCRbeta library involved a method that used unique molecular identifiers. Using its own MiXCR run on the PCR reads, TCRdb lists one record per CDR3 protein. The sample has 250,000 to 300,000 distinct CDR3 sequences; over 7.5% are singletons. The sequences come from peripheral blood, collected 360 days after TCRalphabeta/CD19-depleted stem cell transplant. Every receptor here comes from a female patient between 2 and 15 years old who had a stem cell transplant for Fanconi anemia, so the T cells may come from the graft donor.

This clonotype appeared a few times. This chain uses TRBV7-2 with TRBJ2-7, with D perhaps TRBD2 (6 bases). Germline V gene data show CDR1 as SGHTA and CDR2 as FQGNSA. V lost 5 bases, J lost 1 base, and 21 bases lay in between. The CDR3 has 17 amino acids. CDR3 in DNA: TGTGCCAGCAGCCTAAACCTGCAGGGAGGAGGGTCCTACGAGCAGTACTTC. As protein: CASSLNLQGGGSYEQYF.

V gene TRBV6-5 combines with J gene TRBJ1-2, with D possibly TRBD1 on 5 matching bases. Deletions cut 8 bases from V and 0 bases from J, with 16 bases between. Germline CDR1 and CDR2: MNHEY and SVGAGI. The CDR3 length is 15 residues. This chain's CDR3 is CASRGFGGANYGYTF. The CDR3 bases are TGTGCCAGCCGGGGATTCGGGGGAGCTAACTATGGCTACACCTTC.

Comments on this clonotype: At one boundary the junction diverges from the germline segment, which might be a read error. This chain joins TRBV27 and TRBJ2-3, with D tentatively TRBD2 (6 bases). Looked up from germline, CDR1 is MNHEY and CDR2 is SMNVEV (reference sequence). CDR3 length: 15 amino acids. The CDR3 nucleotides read TGTGACAGCAGTTGGGGTAGCGGTATCACAGATACGCAGTATTTT. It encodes CDSSWGSGITDTQYF.

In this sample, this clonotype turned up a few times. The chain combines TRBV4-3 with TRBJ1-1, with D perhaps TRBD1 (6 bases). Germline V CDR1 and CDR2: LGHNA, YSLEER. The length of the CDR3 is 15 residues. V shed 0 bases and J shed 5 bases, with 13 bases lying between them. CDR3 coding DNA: TGCGCCAGCAGCCAAGATCAAACAGGGAATACTGAAGCTTTCTTT. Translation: CASSQDQTGNTEAFF.

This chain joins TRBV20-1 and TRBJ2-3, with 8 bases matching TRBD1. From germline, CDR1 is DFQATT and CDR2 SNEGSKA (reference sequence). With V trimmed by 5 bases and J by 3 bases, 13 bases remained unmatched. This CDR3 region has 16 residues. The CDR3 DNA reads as TGCAGTGCTTCCTTTCCCGGGACAGGACGAACAGATACGCAGTATTTT. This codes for CSASFPGTGRTDTQYF.

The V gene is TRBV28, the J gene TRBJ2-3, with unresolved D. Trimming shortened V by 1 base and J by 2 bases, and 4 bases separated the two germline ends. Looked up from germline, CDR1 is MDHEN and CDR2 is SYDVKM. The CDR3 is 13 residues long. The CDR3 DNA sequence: TGTGCCAGCAGTTTATTTAACACAGATACGCAGTATTTT. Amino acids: CASSLFNTDTQYF.

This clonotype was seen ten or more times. The CDR3 sequence: CSAIRGRRTEAFF. The CDR3 DNA reads TGCAGTGCTATCAGGGGCAGGAGGACTGAAGCTTTCTTT. The chain recombines TRBV20-1 with TRBJ1-1, with D tentatively TRBD1 (6 bases). V lost 4 bases and J lost 5, with 14 bases in between. This CDR3 has 13 amino acids. Germline CDR1 reads DFQATT; CDR2 reads SNEGSKA (reference sequence).

The CDR3 protein is CASSQGGAFSPYEQYF. The CDR3 coding sequence is TGTGCCAGCAGCCAAGGGGGGGCCTTCTCGCCCTACGAGCAGTACTTC. V gene TRBV5-8 combines with J gene TRBJ2-7; perhaps TRBD2 as D (7 bases). The CDR3 covers 16 residues. V was shortened by 4 bases and J by 2 bases, with 19 bases between the two germline ends. Germline CDR1 reads SGHTS; CDR2 reads YDEGEE.